The following is a T cell receptor beta chain sequence with its context. Only in-frame clones appear in the TCRdb table, and some are missing; sequencing was by immunoSEQ multiplex PCR. The repertoire consists of about 290,000 clones, with just under 90% occurring once and the leading ten covering roughly 10%. CDR3 length: 13 amino acids. Trimming left V 4 bases short and J 0 bases short, with 6 bases between. The data were taken from a study of blood T cell repertoires in COVID-19. The overall study: Italy, Spain and the United States were the sources of the convalescent and acute COVID-19 samples. T cells, B-cell-depleted T cells, or PBMCs supplied cDNA or gDNA.

The sequence came from a woman between 25 and 40 years old with COVID-19, enrolled during active disease. The sample was peripheral blood. The rearrangement joins TRBV12-3 or TRBV12-4 to TRBJ1-1; D may be TRBD1 (5 bases). This CDR3 reads CASSWGLNTEAFF. The CDR3, as DNA: TGTGCCAGCAGTTGGGGCCTGAACACTGAAGCTTTCTTT.